The T cell receptor (beta chain) under discussion was sequenced for a study of technical replicates of blood from a handful of donors. CDR1 and CDR2 (germline): MNHEY, SMNVEV (reference sequence). V shed 4 bases and J 8 bases; nucleotides not matched to a gene: 13. The CDR3 sequence is 15 residues long. TCRdb keeps only in-frame clones here, not all; method: immunoSEQ multiplex PCR. The sample lists some 70,000 clones; 91% were seen once. Sequencing used PBMCs. The chain carries TRBV27 and TRBJ1-2, with 7 bases fitting TRBD1. This TCR was recovered from a human donor in good health. Some clones in this sample may be carry-over from other donors' samples. DNA of the CDR3: TGTGCCAGCAGTTCCATCGACAGGGCCGGAGGAGGCTACACCTTC. Its protein is CASSSIDRAGGGYTF.